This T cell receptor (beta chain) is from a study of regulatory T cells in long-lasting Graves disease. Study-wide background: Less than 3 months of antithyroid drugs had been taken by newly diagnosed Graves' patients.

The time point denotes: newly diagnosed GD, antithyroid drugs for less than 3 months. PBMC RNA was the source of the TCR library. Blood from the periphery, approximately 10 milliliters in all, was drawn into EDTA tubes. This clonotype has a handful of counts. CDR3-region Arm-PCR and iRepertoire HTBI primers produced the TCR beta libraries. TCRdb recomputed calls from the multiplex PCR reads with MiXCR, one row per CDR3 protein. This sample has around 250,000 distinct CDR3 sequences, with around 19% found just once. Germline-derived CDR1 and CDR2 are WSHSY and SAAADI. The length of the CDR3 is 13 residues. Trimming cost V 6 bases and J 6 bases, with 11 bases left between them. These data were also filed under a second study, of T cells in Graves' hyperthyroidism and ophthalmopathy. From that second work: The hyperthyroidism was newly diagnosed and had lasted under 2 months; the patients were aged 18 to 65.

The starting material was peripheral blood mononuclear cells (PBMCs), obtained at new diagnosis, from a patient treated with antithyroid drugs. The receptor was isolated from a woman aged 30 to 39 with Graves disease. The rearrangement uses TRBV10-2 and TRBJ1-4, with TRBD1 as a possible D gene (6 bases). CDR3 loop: CASRGQGDEKLFF. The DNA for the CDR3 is TGCGCCAGCAGGGGACAAGGCGATGAAAAACTGTTTTTT.